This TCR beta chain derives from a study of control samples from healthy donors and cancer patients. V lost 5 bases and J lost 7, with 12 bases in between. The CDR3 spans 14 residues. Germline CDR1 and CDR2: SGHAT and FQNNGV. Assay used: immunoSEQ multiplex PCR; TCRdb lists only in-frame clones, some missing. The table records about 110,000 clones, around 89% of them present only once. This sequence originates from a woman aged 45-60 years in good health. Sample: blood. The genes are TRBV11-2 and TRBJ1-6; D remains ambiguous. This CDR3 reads CASSLRPGNSPLHF. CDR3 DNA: TGTGCCAGCAGCCTCCGTCCCGGGAATTCACCCCTCCACTTT.